Listed below are T cell receptor beta chains from one sample, sequenced in a study of radiotherapy plus CTLA-4 blockade in lung cancer. Data came from immunoSEQ multiplex PCR; TCRdb stores just in-frame clones and leaves some out. Here the sample spans 75,000 to 100,000 clones, roughly 80% being singletons. This sample comprised peripheral blood, obtained from a patient treated with radiotherapy plus ipilimumab. These receptors all stem from a human donor with non-small cell lung cancer who had a partial response to radiotherapy plus ipilimumab. Each CDR3 is given with its conserved first and last residue. The D gene is left open where the match is weak. Clone sizes are given selectively: once, few, many, or a class where the clone is expanded.

>TRBD1|once|TRBV19|TRBJ2-5
TGTGCCAGTAGTCTTGATTCCGGGACAGGGGGCCTCGGAGAGACCCAGTACTTC
CASSLDSGTGGLGETQYF
>TRBD2|-|TRBV18|TRBJ2-5
TGTGCCAGCTCACCAGGACTAGCGAAGGAGACCCAGTACTTC
CASSPGLAKETQYF
>TRBD1|few|TRBV2|TRBJ2-7
TGTGCCAGCAGTCTGAAGGGACAGGGAGGCTACGAGCAGTACTTC
CASSLKGQGGYEQYF
>-|-|TRBV5-1|TRBJ1-4
TGCGCCAGCAGCTTTTATGGGGCCGGTGAAAAACTGTTTTTT
CASSFYGAGEKLFF
>TRBD2|few|TRBV5-4|TRBJ2-7
TGTGCCAGCAGCCTCGAGCGGGAATACGAGCAGTACTTC
CASSLEREYEQYF
>TRBD1|-|TRBV19|TRBJ2-3
TGTGCCAGTTCAGGCGGGGACAGGGGTTCGACAGATACGCAGTATTTT
CASSGGDRGSTDTQYF
>-|-|TRBV9|TRBJ2-1
TGTGCCAGCAGCGTAGGCGGTGCGTACAATGGGCAGTTCTTC
CASSVGGAYNGQFF
>-|-|TRBV5-6|TRBJ1-3
TGTGCCAGCAGCTTCGCGGGAGGGGGATCTTCCGGAAACACCATATATTTT
CASSFAGGGSSGNTIYF
>TRBD1|-|TRBV28|TRBJ2-5
TGTGCCAGCAGTCCAGCCCTCGGGACAGGCCAAGAGACCCAGTACTTC
CASSPALGTGQETQYF
>TRBD2|-|TRBV5-4|TRBJ2-5
TGTGCCAGCGGCGGGTCGATGAAGGGGAGGGAGATGATGGAGACCCAGTACTTC
CASGGSMKGREMMETQYF
>TRBD1|-|TRBV10-3|TRBJ2-4
TGTGCCATCAGTGAGTTTGGCCAGGGACAGGGGAAAAACATTCAGTACTTC
CAISEFGQGQGKNIQYF
>TRBD1|-|TRBV23-1|TRBJ2-7
TGCGCCAGCCGACGGGACAGGGGGAATGACGAGCAGTACTTC
CASRRDRGNDEQYF
>-|-|TRBV5-4|TRBJ2-3
TGTGCCATTAACCGGGACTCCTACCGTCCCACAGATACGCAGTATTTT
CAINRDSYRPTDTQYF
>TRBD2|-|TRBV5-4|TRBJ2-2
TGTGCCAGCAGCTTGATAGCTAGCGGGAACACCGGGGAGCTGTTTTTT
CASSLIASGNTGELFF
>-|-|TRBV11-1|TRBJ2-1
TGTGCCAGCAGCTCGACGAGACTAGAGCCGTTCTTC
CASSSTRLEPFF
>-|-|TRBV27|TRBJ1-1
TGTGCCAGCAGTTCCTGGACAGCGAACACTGAAGCTTTCTTT
CASSSWTANTEAFF
>TRBD1|-|TRBV4-1|TRBJ2-3
TGCGCCAGCAGCCGGTCGACAGGGGCAGGCACAGATACGCAGTATTTT
CASSRSTGAGTDTQYF
>-|-|TRBV11-1|TRBJ1-2
TGTGCCAGCAGCTTAGATGGGCAGGGGACTGGCTACACCTTC
CASSLDGQGTGYTF
>-|-|TRBV2|TRBJ2-5
TGTGCCAGCAGTGAAGTCGAGTTGGAGACCCAGTACTTC
CASSEVELETQYF
>-|-|TRBV5-6|TRBJ2-3
TGTGCCAGCAGCTTAAATACCAGGGAAGATACGCAGTATTTT
CASSLNTREDTQYF
>-|-|TRBV28|TRBJ1-2
TGTGCCAGCTGGGGGGGGGCGGGAGACTATGGCTACACCTTC
CASWGGAGDYGYTF
>-|once|TRBV28|TRBJ2-3
TGTGCCAGCAGGGACTTCGCGTCGGGTCACACAGATACGCAGTATTTT
CASRDFASGHTDTQYF
>TRBD1|-|TRBV28|TRBJ2-5
TGTGCCAGCAGTTCGACCCGGAACAGGGGGGAGACCCAGTACTTC
CASSSTRNRGETQYF
>TRBD1|-|TRBV28|TRBJ1-6
TGTGCCAGCAGTTCCTCTTGGACAGGGGCTTCACCCCTCCACTTT
CASSSSWTGASPLHF
>TRBD2|-|TRBV25-1|TRBJ2-1
TGTGCCAGCGGAGTGGGGACTAGCGGATACAATGAGCAGTTCTTC
CASGVGTSGYNEQFF
>-|-|TRBV28|TRBJ1-2
TGTGCCAGCAGTACCTACGGTGGCTACACCTTC
CASSTYGGYTF
>-|-|TRBV7-8|TRBJ2-7
TGTGCCAGCAGCTTAGCCCAGACAGGTACCTACGAGCAGTACTTC
CASSLAQTGTYEQYF
>-|-|TRBV27|TRBJ2-5
TGTGCCAGCAGTACCCACCGGGAGAAAGAAGAGACCCAGTACTTC
CASSTHREKEETQYF
>TRBD1|once|TRBV19|TRBJ1-5
TGTGCCAGTAGTATGGGGGACAGGGCGGGCAATCAGCCCCAGCATTTT
CASSMGDRAGNQPQHF
>-|-|TRBV5-1|TRBJ2-3
TGCGCCAGCAGCTTAAGCGGTACAGATACGCAGTATTTT
CASSLSGTDTQYF
>TRBD1|-|TRBV11-2|TRBJ2-7
TGTGCCAGCAGCCCCCTTGGGACAGGGGGCGGGGGGAAAAGGCAGTACTTC
CASSPLGTGGGGKRQYF
>TRBD1|few|TRBV29-1|TRBJ1-4
TGCAGCGTTGAAGCGGGACAGGGGGGGGAAAAACTGTTTTTT
CSVEAGQGGEKLFF
>TRBD1|-|TRBV28|TRBJ2-5
TGTGCCAGCAGTTCCCCCGGGACAGGGCTGGAGACCCAGTACTTC
CASSSPGTGLETQYF
>-|-|TRBV4-1|TRBJ2-7
TGCGCCAGCAGCCCACCCCGGGGCGAGCAGTACTTC
CASSPPRGEQYF
>TRBD1|-|TRBV5-4|TRBJ2-7
TGTGCCAGCAGCTTGGGGAGGACAGGGTTATACGAGCAGTACTTC
CASSLGRTGLYEQYF
>TRBD2|medium-sized|TRBV25-1|TRBJ2-1
TGTGCCAGCAGTGAACAAGGACTAGCGCTCAATGAGCAGTTCTTC
CASSEQGLALNEQFF
>-|-|TRBV10-3|TRBJ1-6
TGTGCCATCAGTGATCGGGACAACTATAATTCACCCCTCCACTTT
CAISDRDNYNSPLHF
>TRBD1|-|TRBV5-1|TRBJ2-3
TGCGCCAGCCGACAGGGCGTTACAGATACGCAGTATTTT
CASRQGVTDTQYF
>TRBD1|-|TRBV5-5|TRBJ1-2
TGTGCCAGCAGCCTCCGACAGGGAACTAACTATGGCTACACCTTC
CASSLRQGTNYGYTF
>-|-|TRBV6-4|TRBJ2-2
TGTGCCAGCAGTGACGTGGGGGGAAGAACCGGGGAGCTGTTTTTT
CASSDVGGRTGELFF
>-|-|TRBV5-6|TRBJ1-4
TGTGCCAGCAGCTTGACTGGGAGCGAGAGTGAAAAACTGTTTTTT
CASSLTGSESEKLFF
>TRBD1|-|TRBV7-9|TRBJ2-3
TGTGCCAGCAGCTCCCCGACAGGGCCAGATACGCAGTATTTT
CASSSPTGPDTQYF
>TRBD2|-|TRBV7-8|TRBJ2-3
TGTGCCAGCACCAGCCGGGGGGAGAGATCAGATACGCAGTATTTT
CASTSRGERSDTQYF
>TRBD1|-|TRBV7-9|TRBJ1-1
TGTGCCAGCGGAGGGGGACAGATGAACACTGAAGCTTTCTTT
CASGGGQMNTEAFF
>TRBD2|-|TRBV30|TRBJ2-7
TGTGCCTGGAGATGGAGCGGGAGTCGGGACGAGCAGTACTTC
CAWRWSGSRDEQYF
>TRBD2|-|TRBV9|TRBJ2-7
TGTGCCAGCAGTCGAACCGGGACTAGCAGCTACGAGCAGTACTTC
CASSRTGTSSYEQYF
>-|-|TRBV7-9|TRBJ2-1
TGTGCCAGCAGCCCCGCGGGGAGCTCCTACAATGAGCAGTTCTTC
CASSPAGSSYNEQFF